This TCR beta chain is from a study of T-cell reconstitution after alpha-beta-depleted transplantation in children. The V end lost 4 bases, the J end lost 12 bases, and 25 bases lay between the germline ends. This CDR3 is built from 16 residues. Germline V gene data show CDR1 as SGHTA and CDR2 as FQGNSA. Preparation of the TCRbeta library was carried out with unique molecular identifiers. Using its own MiXCR run on the PCR reads, TCRdb lists one record per CDR3 protein. The sample has over 550,000 distinct CDR3 sequences; about 10% are singletons. The source is a human donor who donated a stem cell graft to a child with acute myeloid leukemia. Sequenced here: PBMCs from the stem cell graft donor, sampled from the stem cell graft. The genes are TRBV7-2 and TRBJ2-1; D gene ambiguous. The CDR3 region has the DNA TGTGCCAGCAGCTCTAGGCCCCCGACCGATCAGTCCGGGCAGTTCTTC. Protein product: CASSSRPPTDQSGQFF.